The rows below give T cell receptor beta chains drawn from one sample of a study of blood T cell repertoires in COVID-19. TCRdb's table, derived via immunoSEQ multiplex PCR, lists solely in-frame clones and lacks some. The data hold 75,000 to 95,000 clones, with around nine tenths observed a single time. The sequencing sample was made of peripheral blood. These receptors came from a man between 60 and 75 years old with acute or convalescent COVID-19. The CDR3 runs from the conserved cysteine through the conserved F or W. A D gene is named only where the DNA matches it firmly. Not every row has a clone size; where given, it reads once, few, many or a size class.

CASAGRPYEQYF TGTGCCAGCGCGGGACGGCCCTACGAGCAGTACTTC - TRBJ2-7 12 - TRBV10-3
CASSQEAQGVSGYTF TGTGCCAGCAGCCAAGAGGCACAGGGCGTCTCTGGCTACACCTTC - TRBJ1-2 15 - TRBV3-1/TRBV3-2
CASSSQGSGNTIYF TGTGCCAGCAGTTCACAGGGTTCTGGAAACACCATATATTTT - TRBJ1-3 14 - TRBV9
CSVEAYYEQYF TGCAGCGTTGAAGCCTATTACGAGCAGTACTTC - TRBJ2-7 11 - TRBV29-1
CASSLRQGLEGTQYF TGTGCCAGCTCACTCAGACAGGGTTTGGAAGGTACGCAGTATTTT - TRBJ2-3 15 TRBD1 TRBV18
CASSLGSEGVSQETQYF TGTGCCAGCAGCTTAGGATCGGAAGGGGTCAGCCAAGAGACCCAGTACTTC few TRBJ2-5 17 - TRBV7-9
CASSLRVLAWTGRFMNTEAFF TGTGCCAGCAGCTTAAGGGTTCTGGCTTGGACAGGGAGATTTATGAACACTGAAGCTTTCTTT - TRBJ1-1 21 TRBD1 TRBV13
CASSQAPAAEYEQYF TGCGCCAGCAGCCAAGCGCCAGCGGCGGAGTACGAGCAGTACTTC - TRBJ2-7 15 - TRBV4-1
CASRDLGWTSGYNEQFF TGTGCCAGCAGAGACTTGGGGTGGACTAGTGGATACAATGAGCAGTTCTTC - TRBJ2-1 17 TRBD2 TRBV2
CAISATGTGATEAFF TGTGCCATCAGTGCCACCGGGACAGGGGCCACTGAAGCTTTCTTT - TRBJ1-1 15 TRBD1 TRBV10-3